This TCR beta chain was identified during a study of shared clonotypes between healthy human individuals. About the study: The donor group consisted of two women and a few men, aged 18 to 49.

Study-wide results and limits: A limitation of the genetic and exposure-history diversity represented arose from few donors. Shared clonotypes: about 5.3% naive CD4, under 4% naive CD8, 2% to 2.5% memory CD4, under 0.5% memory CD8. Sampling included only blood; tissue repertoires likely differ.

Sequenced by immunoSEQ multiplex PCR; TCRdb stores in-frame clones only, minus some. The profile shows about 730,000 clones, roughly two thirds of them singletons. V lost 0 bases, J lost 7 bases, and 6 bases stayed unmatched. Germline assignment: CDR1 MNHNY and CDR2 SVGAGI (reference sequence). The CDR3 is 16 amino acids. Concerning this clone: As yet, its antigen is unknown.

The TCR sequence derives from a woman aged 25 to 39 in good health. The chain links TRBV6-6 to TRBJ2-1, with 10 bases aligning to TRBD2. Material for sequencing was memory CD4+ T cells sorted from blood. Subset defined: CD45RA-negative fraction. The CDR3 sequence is CASSYSMASGRNEQFF. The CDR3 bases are TGTGCCAGCAGTTACTCGATGGCTAGCGGGAGAAATGAGCAGTTCTTC.